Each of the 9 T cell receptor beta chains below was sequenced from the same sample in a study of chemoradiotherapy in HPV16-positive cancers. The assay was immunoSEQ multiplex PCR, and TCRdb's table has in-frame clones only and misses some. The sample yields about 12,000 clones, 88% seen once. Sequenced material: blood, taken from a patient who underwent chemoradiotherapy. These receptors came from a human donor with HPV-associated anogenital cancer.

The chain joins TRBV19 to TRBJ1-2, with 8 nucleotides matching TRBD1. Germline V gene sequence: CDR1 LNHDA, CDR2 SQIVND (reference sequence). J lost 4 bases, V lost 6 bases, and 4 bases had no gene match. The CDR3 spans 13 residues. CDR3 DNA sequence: TGTGCCAGTAGCGACAGGGGTTTCTATGGCTACACCTTC. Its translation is CASSDRGFYGYTF.

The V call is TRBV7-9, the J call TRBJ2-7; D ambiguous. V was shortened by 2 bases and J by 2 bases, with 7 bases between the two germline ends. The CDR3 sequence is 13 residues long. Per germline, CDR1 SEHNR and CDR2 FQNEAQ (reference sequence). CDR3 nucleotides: TGTGCCAGCAGCTTAACGGGTACCTACGAGCAGTACTTC. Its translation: CASSLTGTYEQYF. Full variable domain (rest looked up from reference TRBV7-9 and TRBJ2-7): DTGVSQNPRHKITKRGQNVTFRCDPISEHNRLYWYRQTLGQGPEFLTYFQNEAQLEKSRLLSDRFSAERPKGSFSTLEIQRTEQGDSAMYLCASSLTGTYEQYFGPGTRLTVT.

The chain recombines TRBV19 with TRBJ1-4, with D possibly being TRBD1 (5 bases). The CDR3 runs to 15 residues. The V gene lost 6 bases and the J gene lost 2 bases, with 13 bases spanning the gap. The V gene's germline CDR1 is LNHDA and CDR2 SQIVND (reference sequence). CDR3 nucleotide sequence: TGTGCCAGTAGGGGGGACGGCCGCACTAATGAAAAACTGTTTTTT. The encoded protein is CASRGDGRTNEKLFF.

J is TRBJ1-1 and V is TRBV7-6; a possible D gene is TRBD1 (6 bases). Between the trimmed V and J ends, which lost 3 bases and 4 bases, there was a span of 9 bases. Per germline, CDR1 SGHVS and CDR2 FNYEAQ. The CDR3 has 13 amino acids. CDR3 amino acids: CASSLGGVTEAFF. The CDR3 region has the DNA TGTGCCAGCAGCTTGGGGGGCGTCACTGAAGCTTTCTTT.

Here the CDR3 reads CASSPGQGILRSNSPLHF. The CDR3 DNA reads as TGTGCCAGCTCACCGGGACAGGGGATTTTGCGTTCTAATTCACCCCTCCACTTT. The V gene is TRBV18, the J gene TRBJ1-6; 10 positions match TRBD1. The germline gives CDR1 KGHSH, CDR2 LQKENI. V gave up 3 bases and J gave up 6 bases; unmatched junction bases: 11. The CDR3 length is 18 residues.

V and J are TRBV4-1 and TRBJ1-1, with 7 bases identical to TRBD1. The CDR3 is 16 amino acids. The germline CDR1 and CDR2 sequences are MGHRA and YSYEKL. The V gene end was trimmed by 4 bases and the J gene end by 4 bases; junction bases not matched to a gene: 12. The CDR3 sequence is CASSLKGKGALTEAFF. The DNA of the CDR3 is TGCGCCAGCAGCCTAAAAGGTAAGGGGGCACTCACTGAAGCTTTCTTT.

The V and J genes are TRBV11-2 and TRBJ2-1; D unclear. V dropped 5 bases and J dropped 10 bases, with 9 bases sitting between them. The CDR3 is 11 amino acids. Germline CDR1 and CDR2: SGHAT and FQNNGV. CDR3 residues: CASSLLGEQFF. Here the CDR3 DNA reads TGTGCCAGCAGCCTCTTGGGGGAGCAGTTCTTC.

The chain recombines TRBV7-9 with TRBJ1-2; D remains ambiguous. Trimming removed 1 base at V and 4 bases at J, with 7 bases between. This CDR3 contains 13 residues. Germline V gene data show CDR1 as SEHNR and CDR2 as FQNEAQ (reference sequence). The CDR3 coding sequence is TGTGCCAGCAGCTTAGATGGGGTCTATGGCTACACCTTC. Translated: CASSLDGVYGYTF.

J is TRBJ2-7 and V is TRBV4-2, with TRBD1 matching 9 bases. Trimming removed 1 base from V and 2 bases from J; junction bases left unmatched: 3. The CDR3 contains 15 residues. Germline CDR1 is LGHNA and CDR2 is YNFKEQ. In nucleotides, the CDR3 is TGTGCCAGCAGCCAAGGGACAGGGGCCGCCTACGAGCAGTACTTC. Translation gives CASSQGTGAAYEQYF.